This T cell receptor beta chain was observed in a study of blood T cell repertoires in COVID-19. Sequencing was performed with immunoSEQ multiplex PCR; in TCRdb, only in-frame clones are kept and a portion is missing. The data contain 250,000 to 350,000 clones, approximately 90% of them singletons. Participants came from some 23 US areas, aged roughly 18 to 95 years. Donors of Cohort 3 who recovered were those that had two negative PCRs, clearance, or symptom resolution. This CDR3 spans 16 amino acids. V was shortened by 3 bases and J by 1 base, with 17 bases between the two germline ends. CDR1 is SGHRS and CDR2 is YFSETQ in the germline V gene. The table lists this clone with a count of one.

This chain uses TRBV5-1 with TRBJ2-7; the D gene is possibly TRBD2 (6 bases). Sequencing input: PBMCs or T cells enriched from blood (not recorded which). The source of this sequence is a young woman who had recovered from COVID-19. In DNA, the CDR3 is TGCGCCAGCAGCTCCGGCGGGTCGGGGACTTCCTACGAGCAGTACTTC. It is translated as CASSSGGSGTSYEQYF.